This T cell receptor beta chain was sequenced during a study of T cell repertoires in ileal Crohn's disease. Whole-study context: Surgery for a complication: stricturing in around 60%, penetrating in around 39%. Biopsies of the neoterminal ileum at postoperative colonoscopy form M6 samples.

This CDR3 comprises 14 residues. V was cut by 6 bases and J by 5 bases, with 16 bases left in between. Per the germline V gene, CDR1 is MNHEY and CDR2 is SMNVEV (reference sequence). Produced via immunoSEQ multiplex PCR; TCRdb's table is partial and in-frame only. The sample records about 59,000 clones, roughly 91% being singletons. Time point denoted: neoterminal ileum biopsy at postoperative endoscopy, about 6 months after surgery. The chain carries TRBV27 and TRBJ1-1; D is perhaps TRBD1 (5 bases). Sequenced: ileal tissue. The sequence was obtained from an adult with Crohn's disease. This CDR3 is CASRERQGGTEAFF. The CDR3 nucleotides are TGTGCCAGCAGGGAGAGGCAGGGAGGGACTGAAGCTTTCTTT.